The 32 T cell receptor beta chains presented below share a single source sample, sequenced in a study of T cell responses to AZD1222 COVID-19 vaccine. The protocol was immunoSEQ multiplex PCR, while the TCRdb copy is restricted to in-frame clones and leaves out a portion. The table records fewer than 120,000 clones, 87% of them present only once. Sequencing was performed on peripheral blood, taken on day 0 of AZD1222 vaccination. These receptors were obtained from an adult in good health.

CDR3 in amino acids: CATETQYSGNTIYF. The CDR3 coding sequence is TGTGCCACAGAGACACAATACTCTGGAAACACCATATATTTT. The genes are TRBV28 and TRBJ1-3, with D unclear. Trimming pared 10 bases from V and 0 bases from J, leaving 13 bases between. Germline CDR1 reads MDHEN; CDR2 reads SYDVKM. The CDR3 consists of 14 residues.

The J gene is TRBJ2-6, the V gene TRBV9, with a weak D call TRBD2 (5 bases). This CDR3 has 16 residues. V was pared by 0 bases and J by 4 bases, with 11 bases between. The V gene's germline CDR1 is SGDLS and CDR2 YYNGEE. The DNA for the CDR3 is TGTGCCAGCAGCGTAGTGACGGGATCCGGGGCCAACGTCCTGACTTTC. It codes for CASSVVTGSGANVLTF.

The V and J genes are TRBV27 and TRBJ2-5, with 7 bases lining up with TRBD1. Trimming removed 7 bases from V and 4 bases from J; junction bases left unmatched: 3. Per germline, CDR1 MNHEY and CDR2 SMNVEV (reference sequence). This CDR3 region has 12 residues. In DNA form, the CDR3 reads TGTGCCAGCAAGAACAGGGGAGAGACCCAGTACTTC. This sequence encodes CASKNRGETQYF.

This clone was detected once. The V and J genes are TRBV27 and TRBJ1-4, with 8 positions matching TRBD1. The CDR3 is 15 residues long. CDR1 is MNHEY, CDR2 SMNVEV, per germline (reference sequence). V was pared by 4 bases and J by 7 bases, with 8 bases of the junction left unmatched. CDR3 amino acids: CASSSDRGWGEKLFF. In DNA, the CDR3 is TGTGCCAGCAGTTCCGACAGGGGTTGGGGTGAAAAACTGTTTTTT.

This chain connects TRBV25-1 to TRBJ2-7; TRBD2 matches 12 bases. This CDR3 has 15 residues. In germline, CDR1 is MGHDK, CDR2 SYGVNS. The V and J ends lost 10 bases and 5 bases, in that order; junction bases with no gene match: 12. The CDR3 loop reads CATTSGLAGGDEQYF. CDR3 nucleotide sequence: TGTGCCACCACCTCTGGGCTAGCGGGAGGGGACGAGCAGTACTTC.

The V call is TRBV28, the J call TRBJ2-1; D may match TRBD1 or TRBD2 (6 bases each). The CDR3 is 15 amino acids. V was trimmed by 1 base and J by 4 bases, leaving 11 bases between them. From germline, CDR1 is MDHEN and CDR2 SYDVKM. In nucleotides, the CDR3 is TGTGCCAGCAGTTTATCCGGGGGCCCTTACAATGAGCAGTTCTTC. It translates to CASSLSGGPYNEQFF.

The V and J genes are TRBV30 and TRBJ1-1; tentative D call: TRBD1 (5 bases). The CDR3 has 15 amino acids. V lost 4 bases, J lost 12 bases, and 27 bases lay in between. CDR1 GTSNPN and CDR2 SVGIG come from the germline V gene (reference sequence). Written as DNA, the CDR3 is TGTGCCTGGACCTTACCCATGGGGGGGTATCCACGGCCTTTCTTT. It codes for CAWTLPMGGYPRPFF.

The CDR3 sequence: CSVYRFDSGNTIYF. The CDR3 bases are TGCAGCGTCTACCGGTTTGACTCTGGAAACACCATATATTTT. J is TRBJ1-3 and V is TRBV29-1, with D hard to call. The CDR3 extends over 14 amino acids. Germline CDR1 reads SQVTM; CDR2 reads ANQGSEA. V was shortened by 6 bases and J by 0 bases, with 12 bases between the two germline ends. Drawing the rest from reference TRBV29-1 and TRBJ1-3, the complete variable domain is SAVISQKPSRDICQRGTSLTIQCQVDSQVTMMFWYRQQPGQSLTLIATANQGSEATYESGFVIDKFPISRPNLTFSTLTVSNMSPEDSSIYLCSVYRFDSGNTIYFGEGSWLTVV.

The chain has TRBV9 and TRBJ2-1; possible D gene TRBD2, 5 bases. Per germline, CDR1 SGDLS and CDR2 YYNGEE. The CDR3 has 15 amino acids. Trimming shortened V by 4 bases and J by 3 bases, and 14 bases separated the two germline ends. Here the CDR3 reads CASSLGSGGYNEQFF. The CDR3 bases are TGTGCCAGCAGCCTGGGGAGCGGAGGCTACAATGAGCAGTTCTTC.

This chain joins TRBV11-2 and TRBJ2-1; 9 bases fit TRBD2. Germline trimming cut 2 bases from V and 1 base from J; bases unmatched to any gene: 3. This CDR3 is built from 16 residues. The V gene's germline CDR1 is SGHAT and CDR2 FQNNGV. The CDR3 bases are TGTGCCAGCAGCTTACCGCGGGGGGGATCCTACAATGAGCAGTTCTTC. This gives the protein CASSLPRGGSYNEQFF. The complete variable domain, with remaining parts taken from reference TRBV11-2 and TRBJ2-1, reads EAGVAQSPRYKIIEKRQSVAFWCNPISGHATLYWYQQILGQGPKLLIQFQNNGVVDDSQLPKDRFSAERLKGVDSTLKIQPAKLEDSAVYLCASSLPRGGSYNEQFFGPGTRLTVL.

The V and J genes are TRBV6-2 or TRBV6-3 and TRBJ2-1; possibly TRBD1 for D (6 bases). V gave up 2 bases and J gave up 7 bases, with 18 bases separating them. CDR1 is MNHEY, CDR2 SVGEGT, per germline. The CDR3 has 16 residues. The CDR3 protein is CASSYPRLGGSNEQFF. As DNA, the CDR3 is TGTGCCAGCAGTTACCCGCGGCTAGGGGGTAGTAATGAGCAGTTCTTC.

The V gene is TRBV19, the J gene TRBJ1-2, with 7 bases fitting TRBD1. Germline loops: CDR1 LNHDA, CDR2 SQIVND (reference sequence). V was clipped by 2 bases and J by 0 bases; unmatched bases: 6. CDR3 length: 16 amino acids. This chain's CDR3 is CASSIPGGTANYGYTF. The DNA of the CDR3 is TGTGCCAGTAGTATACCCGGGGGGACAGCTAACTATGGCTACACCTTC.

The chain uses TRBV7-9 and TRBJ1-1; 9 bases are a match to TRBD1. Trimming removed 3 bases from V and 4 bases from J; junction bases left unmatched: 3. Germline V CDR1 and CDR2: SEHNR, FQNEAQ (reference sequence). The CDR3 length is 14 residues. CDR3 DNA: TGTGCCAGCAGCTTGGTACAGGGGGCCACTGAAGCTTTCTTT. It is translated as CASSLVQGATEAFF.

The J gene is TRBJ1-2, the V gene TRBV7-2; D is unclear. Germline V gives CDR1 SGHTA, CDR2 FQGNSA. CDR3 size: 14 residues. The V end lost 6 bases, the J end lost 3 bases, and 14 bases lay between the germline ends. This CDR3 is CASSQNGEYYGYTF. DNA for the CDR3: TGTGCCAGCAGTCAGAACGGGGAATACTATGGCTACACCTTC. The entire variable domain, with the rest obtained from reference TRBV7-2 and TRBJ1-2, is as follows: GAGVSQSPSNKVTEKGKDVELRCDPISGHTALYWYRQSLGQGLEFLIYFQGNSAPDKSGLPSDRFSAERTGGSVSTLTIQRTQQEDSAVYLCASSQNGEYYGYTFGSGTRLTVV.

This chain uses TRBV5-1 with TRBJ2-5; D gene uncertain. The CDR3 sequence is 14 residues long. The ends were cut back, 0 bases at V and 3 bases at J, with 9 bases in the middle. Germline CDR1 and CDR2: SGHRS and YFSETQ. The CDR3 reads CASSLVPGKETQYF. The CDR3 DNA reads TGCGCCAGCAGCTTGGTCCCAGGCAAAGAGACCCAGTACTTC.

The rearrangement uses TRBV7-9 and TRBJ1-1; D gene uncertain. The V gene lost 3 bases and the J gene lost 1 base, with 6 bases spanning the gap. Germline lookup yields CDR1 SEHNR and CDR2 FQNEAQ (reference sequence). The CDR3 consists of 13 residues. The CDR3 loop reads CASSFQENTEAFF. In nucleotides, the CDR3 is TGTGCCAGCAGCTTCCAGGAGAACACTGAAGCTTTCTTT.

The rearrangement joins TRBV7-2 to TRBJ2-3; 8 positions agree with TRBD1. Per germline, CDR1 SGHTA and CDR2 FQGNSA. The CDR3 runs to 15 residues. J was trimmed by 3 bases and V by 4 bases; bases with no gene match: 6. This chain's CDR3 is CASSSRTGRTDTQYF. The CDR3 nucleotides are TGTGCCAGCAGCTCCCGGACAGGGAGGACAGATACGCAGTATTTT. Full variable domain (rest looked up from reference TRBV7-2 and TRBJ2-3): GAGVSQSPSNKVTEKGKDVELRCDPISGHTALYWYRQSLGQGLEFLIYFQGNSAPDKSGLPSDRFSAERTGGSVSTLTIQRTQQEDSAVYLCASSSRTGRTDTQYFGPGTRLTVL.

CDR3 nucleotides: TGCAGCGTTGATCAAAGACAGGGAACTGAAGCTTTCTTT. Translated: CSVDQRQGTEAFF. V gene TRBV29-1 combines with J gene TRBJ1-1; TRBD1 aligns across 7 bases. V was pared by 3 bases and J by 5 bases, with 6 bases of the junction left unmatched. Germline V CDR1 and CDR2: SQVTM, ANQGSEA. The length of the CDR3 is 13 residues.

The chain links TRBV11-2 to TRBJ2-1, with 7 bases fitting TRBD2. This CDR3 has 14 residues. Germline V gene sequence: CDR1 SGHAT, CDR2 FQNNGV. The V segment lost 8 bases and the J segment 9 bases; nucleotides outside the gene matches: 13. CDR3 in amino acids: CASLLRLADGEQFF. In nucleotides, the CDR3 is TGTGCCAGCCTCCTCCGGCTAGCGGACGGTGAGCAGTTCTTC.

The chain couples TRBV2 to TRBJ2-3, with 11 bases that match TRBD2. Germline CDR1 is SNHLY and CDR2 is FYNNEI. CDR3 length equals 13 residues. Losses at the gene ends were 10 bases for V and 5 bases for J; bases not matched to a gene: 5. The CDR3 here is CAKRTSGLDTQYF. CDR3 DNA sequence: TGTGCCAAGAGGACTAGCGGGCTAGATACGCAGTATTTT.

CDR3 in DNA: TGTGCTAGTGGTCCGACCTTAGCGGGAGGAGGGTACGAGCAGTACTTC. This gives the protein CASGPTLAGGGYEQYF. The genes are TRBV12-5 and TRBJ2-7; 10 bases are a match to TRBD2. This CDR3 has 16 residues. Unmatched junction bases numbered 11, after V lost 5 bases and J lost 4 bases. In germline, CDR1 is LGHNT, CDR2 FRNRAP. Full variable domain (rest looked up from reference TRBV12-5 and TRBJ2-7): DARVTQTPRHKVTEMGQEVTMRCQPILGHNTVFWYRQTMMQGLELLAYFRNRAPLDDSGMPKDRFSAEMPDATLATLKIQPSEPRDSAVYFCASGPTLAGGGYEQYFGPGTRLTVT.

This chain uses TRBV5-6 with TRBJ2-5, with TRBD1 identical over 8 bases. The junction had 6 bases not matched to a gene; V was cut back by 4 bases and J by 4 bases. In germline, CDR1 is SGHDT, CDR2 YYEEEE. This CDR3 has 14 residues. DNA of the CDR3: TGTGCCAGCAGCGGGACTGACAGGGGAGAGACCCAGTACTTC. Amino acids: CASSGTDRGETQYF. The entire variable domain, with the rest obtained from reference TRBV5-6 and TRBJ2-5, is as follows: DAGVTQSPTHLIKTRGQQVTLRCSPKSGHDTVSWYQQALGQGPQFIFQYYEEEERQRGNFPDRFSGHQFPNYSSELNVNALLLGDSALYLCASSGTDRGETQYFGPGTRLLVL.

This sequence joins TRBV21-1 and TRBJ2-1; the table's D call, TRBD1, was not checked against the DNA. TRBV21-1 is described as a pseudogene. The CDR3 sequence is 16 residues long. The CDR3 DNA follows: TGTGCCAGCAGCAGGAACAGGGGGAGCTCCTACAATGAGCAGTTCTTC. It codes for CASSRNRGSSYNEQFF.

This clone appeared a single time. The rearrangement joins TRBV28 to TRBJ1-1; TRBD1 might be the D (5 bases). The V gene lost 1 base and the J gene lost 8 bases, with 11 bases spanning the gap. The CDR3 extends over 13 amino acids. Germline V gene data show CDR1 as MDHEN and CDR2 as SYDVKM. CDR3 sequence (DNA): TGTGCCAGCAGTTTATTCCCAGGGAGGGAAGCTTTCTTT. It codes for CASSLFPGREAFF.

This sequence joins TRBV4-1 and TRBJ1-2; 9 nucleotides agree with TRBD1. The junction had 12 bases not matched to a gene; V was cut back by 5 bases and J by 8 bases. Germline CDR1 and CDR2: MGHRA and YSYEKL. This CDR3 has 15 residues. In nucleotides, the CDR3 is TGCGCCAGCAGCGGACCGACAGGGGGAGAGGAGGGCTACACCTTC. Its protein is CASSGPTGGEEGYTF.

The chain carries TRBV29-1 and TRBJ1-4, with D hard to call. V lost 5 bases and J lost 4, with 14 bases in between. Germline V gives CDR1 SQVTM, CDR2 ANQGSEA. The CDR3 totals 14 residues. The CDR3 sequence: CSVRKGGDNEKLFF. The CDR3 DNA reads TGCAGCGTTAGAAAGGGTGGAGATAATGAAAAACTGTTTTTT.

This chain connects TRBV10-3 to TRBJ1-2; D is unresolved. This CDR3 is 13 amino acids long. V was shortened by 3 bases and J by 1 base, with 6 bases between the two germline ends. Germline assignment: CDR1 ENHRY and CDR2 SYGVKD. For the CDR3, the DNA is TGTGCCATCAGTGATCAGGTTAACTATGGCTACACCTTC. Protein sequence: CAISDQVNYGYTF.

V gene TRBV30 combines with J gene TRBJ2-2, with D possibly called TRBD1 or TRBD2 (5 bases each). The V end was cut by 5 bases, the J end by 0 bases, with 16 bases between. The CDR3 is 16 amino acids. Germline CDR1 is GTSNPN and CDR2 is SVGIG (reference sequence). In DNA, the CDR3 is TGTGCCTGGGTGGCAGGGAGAAGTTCGAACACCGGGGAGCTGTTTTTT. Translated: CAWVAGRSSNTGELFF.

The chain combines TRBV29-1 with TRBJ2-1; 8 bases align to TRBD1. The V and J ends lost 1 base and 5 bases, in that order; junction bases with no gene match: 7. Germline lookup yields CDR1 SQVTM and CDR2 ANQGSEA. The CDR3 has 15 residues. The CDR3 region has the DNA TGCAGCGTTGAAGTGGTACAGGGGGGTGACAATGAGCAGTTCTTC. Residues: CSVEVVQGGDNEQFF.

This chain joins TRBV7-8 and TRBJ1-1; D is unclear. There are 14 residues in the CDR3. Germline lookup yields CDR1 SGHVS and CDR2 FQNEAQ. V lost 3 bases, J lost 1 base, and 9 bases lay in between. The CDR3 protein is CASSLGLTNTEAFF. The CDR3 DNA reads TGTGCCAGCAGCTTGGGGTTGACGAACACTGAAGCTTTCTTT.

This clone was recorded a few times. The chain recombines TRBV28 with TRBJ2-3; D might be TRBD1 (7 bases). Looked up from germline, CDR1 is MDHEN and CDR2 is SYDVKM. V dropped 6 bases and J dropped 0 bases, with 13 bases sitting between them. The CDR3 sequence is 15 residues long. In nucleotides, the CDR3 is TGTGCCAGCAGCAGGGGGGAGCTCAGCACAGATACGCAGTATTTT. Encoded protein: CASSRGELSTDTQYF.

CDR3 bases: TGTGCCAGCAACGCCGACAGGAACAATGAGCAGTTCTTC. This encodes CASNADRNNEQFF. V is TRBV5-4 and J is TRBJ2-1; maybe TRBD1 (6 bases). Germline V gene sequence: CDR1 SGHNT, CDR2 YYREEE (reference sequence). The CDR3 has 13 residues. Trimming removed 6 bases at V and 5 bases at J, with 12 bases between.